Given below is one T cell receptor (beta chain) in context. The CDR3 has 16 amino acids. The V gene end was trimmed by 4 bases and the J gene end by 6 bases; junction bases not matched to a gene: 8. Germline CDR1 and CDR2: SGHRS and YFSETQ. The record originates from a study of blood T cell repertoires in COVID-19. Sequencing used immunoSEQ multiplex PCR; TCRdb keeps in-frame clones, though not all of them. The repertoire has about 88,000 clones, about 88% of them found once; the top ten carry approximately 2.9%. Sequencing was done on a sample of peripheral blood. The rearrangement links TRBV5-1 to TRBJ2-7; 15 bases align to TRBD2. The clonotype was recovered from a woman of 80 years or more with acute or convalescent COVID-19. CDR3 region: CASSQFSGLAGGEQYF. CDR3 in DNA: TGCGCCAGCAGCCAATTCTCGGGACTAGCGGGAGGCGAGCAGTACTTC.